The next 5 T cell receptor beta chains were all read from a single sample in a study of T cells after posttransplantation cyclophosphamide. Profiling relied on immunoSEQ multiplex PCR, and the TCRdb table lists in-frame clones only, not all of them. The sample contains approximately 15,000 clones, none of them singletons. A marrow graft followed busulfan-fludarabine conditioning, with cyclophosphamide on days +3 and +4. The sequencing used PBMCs, collected more than 950 days after allogeneic stem cell transplant with posttransplant cyclophosphamide. These TCRs come from a female patient aged 40-50 years who received an allogeneic stem cell transplant from a related donor, was CMV-positive, and had no GVHD. These T cells may partly come from the graft donor.

This sequence joins TRBV7-8 and TRBJ1-1, with D perhaps matching TRBD1 (5 bases). Trimming left V 5 bases short and J 1 base short, with 8 bases between. The CDR3 consists of 13 residues. Germline V gene lookup returns CDR1 SGHVS and CDR2 FQNEAQ. The DNA for the CDR3 is TGTGCCAGCAGCGTCGACAGGAACACTGAAGCTTTCTTT. It yields the protein CASSVDRNTEAFF.

By frequency in the sample, this clone is medium-sized. This chain uses TRBV19 with TRBJ1-1; 9 bases fit TRBD1. Germline CDR1 reads LNHDA; CDR2 reads SQIVND (reference sequence). This CDR3 spans 15 amino acids. V shed 4 bases and J 3 bases; nucleotides not matched to a gene: 6. The CDR3 region has the DNA TGTGCCAGTAGTACCTCGGACAGGGGCGACACTGAAGCTTTCTTT. Protein sequence: CASSTSDRGDTEAFF.

This clone appeared many times. The chain is built from TRBV6-5 and TRBJ2-7; 9 bases fit TRBD2. From germline, CDR1 is MNHEY and CDR2 SVGAGI. This CDR3 is 15 amino acids long. The junction had 6 bases not matched to a gene; V was cut back by 6 bases and J by 0 bases. The CDR3 here is CASSASGESSYEQYF. For the CDR3, the DNA is TGTGCCAGCAGCGCTAGCGGGGAAAGCTCCTACGAGCAGTACTTC.

This clone was detected ten times or more. The V gene is TRBV5-4, the J gene TRBJ1-2; tentatively, D is TRBD1 (6 bases). Germline V gene lookup returns CDR1 SGHNT and CDR2 YYREEE (reference sequence). The CDR3 totals 18 residues. V was clipped by 2 bases and J by 4 bases, with 24 bases between them. The CDR3 is CASSFDRKQGKSAYGYTF. CDR3 in DNA: TGTGCCAGCAGCTTTGACCGTAAACAGGGAAAGAGCGCCTATGGCTACACCTTC.

This clone has a count of ten or more. The chain combines TRBV4-3 with TRBJ2-5, with TRBD2 identical over 10 bases. V trimming: 4 bases; J trimming: 2 bases; junction bases outside the gene matches: 7. This CDR3 has 16 amino acids. Germline loops: CDR1 LGHNA, CDR2 YSLEER. The CDR3 is CASSPGLAVGQETQYF. The DNA of the CDR3 is TGCGCCAGCAGCCCAGGACTAGCGGTGGGACAAGAGACCCAGTACTTC.